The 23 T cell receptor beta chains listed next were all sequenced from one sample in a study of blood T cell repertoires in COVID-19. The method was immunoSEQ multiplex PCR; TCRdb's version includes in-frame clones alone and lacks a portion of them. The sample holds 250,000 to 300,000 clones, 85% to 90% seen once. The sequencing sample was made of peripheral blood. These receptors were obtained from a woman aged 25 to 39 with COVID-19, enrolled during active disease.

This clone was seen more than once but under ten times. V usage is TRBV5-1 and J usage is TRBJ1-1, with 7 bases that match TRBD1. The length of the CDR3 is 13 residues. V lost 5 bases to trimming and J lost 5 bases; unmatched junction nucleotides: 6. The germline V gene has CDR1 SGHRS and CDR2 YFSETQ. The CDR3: CASRPQGETEAFF. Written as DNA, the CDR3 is TGCGCCAGCAGACCCCAGGGGGAAACTGAAGCTTTCTTT. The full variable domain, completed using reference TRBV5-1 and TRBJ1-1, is KAGVTQTPRYLIKTRGQQVTLSCSPISGHRSVSWYQQTPGQGLQFLFEYFSETQRNKGNFPGRFSGRQFSNSRSEMNVSTLELGDSALYLCASRPQGETEAFFGQGTRLTVV.

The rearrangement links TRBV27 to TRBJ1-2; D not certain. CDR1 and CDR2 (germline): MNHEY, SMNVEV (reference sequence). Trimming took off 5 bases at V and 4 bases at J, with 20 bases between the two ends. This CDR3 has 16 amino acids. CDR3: CASSPSAGALVYGYTF. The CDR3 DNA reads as TGTGCCAGCAGTCCCTCCGCGGGTGCCCTCGTCTATGGCTACACCTTC.

The chain's CDR3 is CAISADRQETQYF. In nucleotides, the CDR3 is TGTGCCATCAGTGCCGACAGGCAAGAGACCCAGTACTTC. The chain has TRBV10-3 and TRBJ2-5; maybe TRBD1 (6 bases). The CDR3 has 13 residues. CDR1 is ENHRY and CDR2 is SYGVKD in the germline V gene. V shed 4 bases and J shed 2 bases, with 8 bases lying between them.

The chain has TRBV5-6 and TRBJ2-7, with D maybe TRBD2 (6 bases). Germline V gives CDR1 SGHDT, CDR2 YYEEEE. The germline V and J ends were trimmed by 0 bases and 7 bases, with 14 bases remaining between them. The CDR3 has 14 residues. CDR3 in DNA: TGTGCCAGCAGCTTGGGACAACTTGGAGGGGAGCAGTACTTC. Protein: CASSLGQLGGEQYF.

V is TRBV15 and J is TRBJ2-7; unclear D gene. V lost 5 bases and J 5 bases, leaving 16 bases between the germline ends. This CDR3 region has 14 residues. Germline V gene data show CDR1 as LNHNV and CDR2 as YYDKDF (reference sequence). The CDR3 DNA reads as TGTGCCACCAGCTTCAGTTCCAGTGGAGACGAGCAGTACTTC. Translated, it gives CATSFSSSGDEQYF.

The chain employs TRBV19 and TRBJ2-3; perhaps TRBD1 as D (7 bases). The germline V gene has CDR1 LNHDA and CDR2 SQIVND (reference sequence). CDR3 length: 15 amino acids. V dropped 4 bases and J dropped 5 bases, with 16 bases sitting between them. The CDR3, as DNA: TGTGCCAGTAGTAGGCAGGGGGGATTGGGAGATACGCAGTATTTT. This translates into CASSRQGGLGDTQYF.

CDR3 sequence reads: CASSPTPEAEAFF. The CDR3 DNA is TGTGCCAGCAGCCCCACTCCAGAGGCTGAAGCTTTCTTT. This chain connects TRBV14 to TRBJ1-1; the D is unclear. The CDR3 covers 13 residues. CDR1 SGHDN and CDR2 FVKESK come from the germline V gene. Trimming took off 4 bases at V and 6 bases at J, with 12 bases between the two ends. Combining the CDR3 with reference TRBV14 and TRBJ1-1 gives the whole variable domain EAGVTQFPSHSVIEKGQTVTLRCDPISGHDNLYWYRRVMGKEIKFLLHFVKESKQDESGMPNNRFLAERTGGTYSTLKVQPAELEDSGVYFCASSPTPEAEAFFGQGTRLTVV.

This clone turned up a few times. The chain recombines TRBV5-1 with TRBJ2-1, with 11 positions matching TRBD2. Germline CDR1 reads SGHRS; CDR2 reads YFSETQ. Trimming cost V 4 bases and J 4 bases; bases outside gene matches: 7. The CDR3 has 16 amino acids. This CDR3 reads CASSPLTSGDYNEQFF. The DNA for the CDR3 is TGCGCCAGCAGCCCGCTGACTAGCGGGGATTACAATGAGCAGTTCTTC.

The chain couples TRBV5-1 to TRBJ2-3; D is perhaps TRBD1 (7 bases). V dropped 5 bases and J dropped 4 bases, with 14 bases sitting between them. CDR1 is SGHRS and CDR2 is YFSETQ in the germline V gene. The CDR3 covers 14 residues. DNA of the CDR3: TGCGCCAGCAGTGCTCAGGGGGGATCAGATACGCAGTATTTT. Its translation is CASSAQGGSDTQYF.

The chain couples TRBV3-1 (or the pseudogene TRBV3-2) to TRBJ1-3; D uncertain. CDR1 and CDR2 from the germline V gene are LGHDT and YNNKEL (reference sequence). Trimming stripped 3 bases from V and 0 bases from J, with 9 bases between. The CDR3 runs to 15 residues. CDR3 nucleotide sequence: TGTGCCAGCAGCCAGCCGAGGTACTCTGGAAACACCATATATTTT. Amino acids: CASSQPRYSGNTIYF.

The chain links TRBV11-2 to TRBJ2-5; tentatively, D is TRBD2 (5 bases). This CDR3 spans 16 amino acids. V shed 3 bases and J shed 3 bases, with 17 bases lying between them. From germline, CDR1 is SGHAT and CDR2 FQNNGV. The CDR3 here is CASSLTSGLSEETQYF. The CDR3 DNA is TGTGCCAGCAGCTTGACTTCAGGACTCTCCGAAGAGACCCAGTACTTC.

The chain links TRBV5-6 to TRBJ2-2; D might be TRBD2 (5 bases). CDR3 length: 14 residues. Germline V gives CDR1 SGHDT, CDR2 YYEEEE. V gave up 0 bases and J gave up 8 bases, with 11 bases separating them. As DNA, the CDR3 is TGTGCCAGCAGCTTGGGCGGACTTTTTGGGGAGCTGTTTTTT. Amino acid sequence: CASSLGGLFGELFF. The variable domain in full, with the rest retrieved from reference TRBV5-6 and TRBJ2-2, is DAGVTQSPTHLIKTRGQQVTLRCSPKSGHDTVSWYQQALGQGPQFIFQYYEEEERQRGNFPDRFSGHQFPNYSSELNVNALLLGDSALYLCASSLGGLFGELFFGEGSRLTVL.

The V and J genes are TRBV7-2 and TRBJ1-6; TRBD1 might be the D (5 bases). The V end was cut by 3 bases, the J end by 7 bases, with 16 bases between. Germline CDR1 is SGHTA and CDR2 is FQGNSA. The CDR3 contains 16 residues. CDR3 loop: CASSLRGVGGNSPLHF. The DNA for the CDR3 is TGTGCCAGCAGCTTGAGAGGCGTGGGGGGAAATTCACCCCTCCACTTT.

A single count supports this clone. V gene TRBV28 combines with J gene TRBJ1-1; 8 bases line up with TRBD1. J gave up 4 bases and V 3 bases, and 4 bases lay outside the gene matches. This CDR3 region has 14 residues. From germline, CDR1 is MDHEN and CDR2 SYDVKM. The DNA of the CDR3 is TGTGCCAGCAGTTTCAGGGGGCTGCGCACTGAAGCTTTCTTT. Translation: CASSFRGLRTEAFF.

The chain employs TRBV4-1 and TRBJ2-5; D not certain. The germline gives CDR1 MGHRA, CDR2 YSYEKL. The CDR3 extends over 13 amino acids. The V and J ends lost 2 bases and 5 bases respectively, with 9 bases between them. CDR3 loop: CASSQRSGETQYF. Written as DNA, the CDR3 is TGCGCCAGCAGCCAAAGGTCGGGTGAGACCCAGTACTTC.

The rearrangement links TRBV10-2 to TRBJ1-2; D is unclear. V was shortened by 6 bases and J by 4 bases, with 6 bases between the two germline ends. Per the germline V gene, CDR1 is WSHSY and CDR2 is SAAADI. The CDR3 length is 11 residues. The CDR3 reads CASSPSYGYTF. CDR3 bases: TGCGCCAGCAGCCCCAGCTATGGCTACACCTTC.

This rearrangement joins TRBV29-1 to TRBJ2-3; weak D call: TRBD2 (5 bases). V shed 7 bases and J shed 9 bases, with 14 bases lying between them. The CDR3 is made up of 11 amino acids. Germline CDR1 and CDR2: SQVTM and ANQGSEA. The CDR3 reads CSATTEGTQYF. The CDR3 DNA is TGCAGCGCCACGACTGAGGGCACGCAGTATTTT.

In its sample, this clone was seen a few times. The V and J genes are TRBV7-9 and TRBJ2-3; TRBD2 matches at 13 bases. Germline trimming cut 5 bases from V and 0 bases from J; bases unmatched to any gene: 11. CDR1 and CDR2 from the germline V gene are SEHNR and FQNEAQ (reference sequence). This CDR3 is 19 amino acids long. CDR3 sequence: CASSELTSGGPGSTDTQYF. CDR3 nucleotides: TGTGCCAGCAGCGAACTGACTAGCGGGGGGCCGGGTAGCACAGATACGCAGTATTTT.

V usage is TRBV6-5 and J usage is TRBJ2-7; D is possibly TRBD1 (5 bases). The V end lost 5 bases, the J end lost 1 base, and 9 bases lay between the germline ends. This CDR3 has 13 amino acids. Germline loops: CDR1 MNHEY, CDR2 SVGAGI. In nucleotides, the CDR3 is TGTGCCAGCAGTACCACAGGTTCCTACGAGCAGTACTTC. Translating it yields CASSTTGSYEQYF.

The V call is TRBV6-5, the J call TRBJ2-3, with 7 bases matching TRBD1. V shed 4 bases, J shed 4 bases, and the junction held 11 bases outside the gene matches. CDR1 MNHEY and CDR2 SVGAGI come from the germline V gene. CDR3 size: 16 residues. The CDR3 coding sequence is TGTGCCAGCAGTTGGGACAGTCGAAATATCGCAGATACGCAGTATTTT. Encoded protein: CASSWDSRNIADTQYF.

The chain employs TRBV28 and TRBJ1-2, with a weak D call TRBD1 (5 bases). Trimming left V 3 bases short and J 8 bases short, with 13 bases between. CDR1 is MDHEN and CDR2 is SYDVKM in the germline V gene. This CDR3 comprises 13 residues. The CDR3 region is CASSFGGGRGYTF. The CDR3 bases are TGTGCCAGCAGTTTCGGGGGTGGGCGAGGCTACACCTTC.

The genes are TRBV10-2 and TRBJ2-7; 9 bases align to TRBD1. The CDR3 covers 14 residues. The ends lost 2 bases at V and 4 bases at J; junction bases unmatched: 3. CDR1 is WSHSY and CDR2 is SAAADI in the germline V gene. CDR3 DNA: TGCGCCAGCAGTGAGGGACAGGGGTTTTACGAGCAGTACTTC. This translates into CASSEGQGFYEQYF.

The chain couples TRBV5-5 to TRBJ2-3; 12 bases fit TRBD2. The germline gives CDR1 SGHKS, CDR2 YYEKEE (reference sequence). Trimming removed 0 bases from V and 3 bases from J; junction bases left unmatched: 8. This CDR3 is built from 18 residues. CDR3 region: CASSLEASGGAWTDTQYF. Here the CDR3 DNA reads TGTGCCAGCAGCTTGGAGGCTAGCGGGGGGGCTTGGACAGATACGCAGTATTTT.